A selection of T cell receptor beta chains follows, all from one sample in a study of blood T cells in healthy people across ages. TCRdb processed the 5' RACE reads anew with MiXCR; each CDR3 protein has one entry. The table lists about 620,000 distinct CDR3 sequences, 45% to 60% of them singletons, with roughly 13% in the top ten. What was sequenced was blood. All receptors come from an elderly woman in good health. Each CDR3 is given with its conserved first and last residue. The D gene is left open where the match is weak. The size field is filled for only some rows; it gives once, few, many or a size class.

d_call	j_call	v_call	clone_size	cdr3_nt	cdr3_aa
NA	TRBJ1-2	TRBV9	many	TGTGCCAGCAGCCCCCCCCTTGACGGCTATGGCTACACCTTC	CASSPPLDGYGYTF
NA	TRBJ2-1	TRBV20-1	many	TGCAGTGCTAGTAGGGTTTTTTTACAGGGACGCAATGAGCAGTTCTTC	CSASRVFLQGRNEQFF
TRBD2	TRBJ2-1	TRBV7-2	NA	TGTGCCAGCAGCTTTGGCTATGGAGTAGCGGGGCCTGACAATGAGCAGTTCTTC	CASSFGYGVAGPDNEQFF
TRBD2	TRBJ2-7	TRBV27	NA	TGTGCCAGCAGTACTTCTCAGCGGGGGGGGTACGAGCAGTACTTC	CASSTSQRGGYEQYF
NA	TRBJ2-1	TRBV5-1	NA	TGCGCCAGCAGCTGGTCCACAGGGAATGAGCAGTTCTTC	CASSWSTGNEQFF
NA	TRBJ2-6	TRBV7-9	NA	TGTGCCAGCACCTTTTGCAGTGGGGCCAACGTCCTGACTTTC	CASTFCSGANVLTF
NA	TRBJ2-5	TRBV4-1	NA	TGCGCCAGCAGCCCCCGAGGGAGTTTCCAAGAGACCCAGTACTTC	CASSPRGSFQETQYF
NA	TRBJ2-5	TRBV19	NA	TGTGCCAGTAGTATAAGTGGAAGCGGCAATGAGCAGTACTTC	CASSISGSGNEQYF
NA	TRBJ2-5	TRBV21-1	many	TGTGCCAGCAGCAAAGGATCGAGGGGATGTACCAGGGAGACCCAGTACTTC	CASSKGSRGCTRETQYF
TRBD2	TRBJ2-1	TRBV5-1	many	TGCGCCAGCAGCTCGGGGACTAGCGGGCCACCTTATGAGCAGTTCTTC	CASSSGTSGPPYEQFF
NA	TRBJ2-4	TRBV6-5	NA	TGTGCCAGCAGTAAAGGGGAACAGTCTGGGGACATTCAGTACTTC	CASSKGEQSGDIQYF
NA	TRBJ2-7	TRBV21-1	NA	TGTGCCAGCAGAGCCCGGGCTAGCGGGAGTAAGGGCTCCTACGAGCAGTACTTC	CASRARASGSKGSYEQYF
TRBD2	TRBJ2-5	TRBV7-7	NA	TGTGCCAGCATCGCTCGGGAGGGGACACAAGAGACCCAGTACTTC	CASIAREGTQETQYF
NA	TRBJ1-3	TRBV20-1	few	TGCAGTGCTAGAGGGGGGGGTCCTGGAAACACCATATATTTT	CSARGGGPGNTIYF
TRBD2	TRBJ2-1	TRBV6-6	few	TGTGCCAGCAGACCCCCGGGACTAGCTTTCGATGAGCAGTTCTTC	CASRPPGLAFDEQFF
NA	TRBJ2-7	TRBV21-1	NA	TGTGCCAGCAGCAATAGGACAGGATCCTACGAGCAGTACTTC	CASSNRTGSYEQYF
NA	TRBJ2-1	TRBV10-3	many	TGTGCCATCAGTGAGTCGAGGGGAGACGAGAAGCAGTTCTTC	CAISESRGDEKQFF